The clone carrying this TCR beta chain was seen more than once but under ten times. Its matching antigen is unknown. The study reverse transcribed the entire isolated RNA, so it sequenced expressed TCRB transcripts. TCRdb's table, derived via immunoSEQ multiplex PCR, lists solely in-frame clones and lacks some. The sample has 250,000 to 350,000 clones, 11% seen once. The sample originates from a study of beta chain features in type 1 diabetes. This CDR3 spans 13 amino acids. The ends were cut back, 10 bases at V and 0 bases at J, with 11 bases in the middle. Per the germline V gene, CDR1 is MDHEN and CDR2 is SYDVKM. Study-level results: Using cDNA template may skew counts toward highly expressing activated cells. Comparison showed that naive, central memory and Treg TCRB repertoires appeared more similar among patients than among healthy donors. Shortening that was moderate but significant affected the TCRB CDR3s of Type 1 diabetes patients in all four CD4+ subsets.

Stem cell-like memory, regulatory, central memory and naive CD4+ cells were sorted via CD45RO/CCR7/CD25/CD127/CD95/CD27. Sequenced material: naive CD4+ T cells from blood. J is TRBJ2-3 and V is TRBV28; tentatively, D is TRBD1 (5 bases). The source is a woman aged 25 to 39 in good health. CDR3: CATRVLSTDTQYF. The CDR3 DNA reads TGTGCCACCAGGGTTCTAAGCACAGATACGCAGTATTTT.